This entry concerns a single T cell receptor beta chain. The data originate from a study of cytomegalovirus exposure and HLA in healthy donors. Assay: immunoSEQ multiplex PCR; the TCRdb copy retains only in-frame clones and omits some. The repertoire holds approximately 65,000 clones, with about 94% as singletons. V was trimmed by 1 base and J by 8 bases, leaving 11 bases between them. Looked up from germline, CDR1 is MDHEN and CDR2 is SYDVKM. The CDR3 is 13 residues long. The sample was PBMCs. The chain combines TRBV28 with TRBJ1-2; D is perhaps TRBD1 (6 bases). This clonotype was obtained from a woman aged 18-29 years in good health and CMV-seronegative. Written as DNA, the CDR3 is TGTGCCAGCAGTTTATACGGGGGGCAAGGCTACACCTTC. Translated, it gives CASSLYGGQGYTF.